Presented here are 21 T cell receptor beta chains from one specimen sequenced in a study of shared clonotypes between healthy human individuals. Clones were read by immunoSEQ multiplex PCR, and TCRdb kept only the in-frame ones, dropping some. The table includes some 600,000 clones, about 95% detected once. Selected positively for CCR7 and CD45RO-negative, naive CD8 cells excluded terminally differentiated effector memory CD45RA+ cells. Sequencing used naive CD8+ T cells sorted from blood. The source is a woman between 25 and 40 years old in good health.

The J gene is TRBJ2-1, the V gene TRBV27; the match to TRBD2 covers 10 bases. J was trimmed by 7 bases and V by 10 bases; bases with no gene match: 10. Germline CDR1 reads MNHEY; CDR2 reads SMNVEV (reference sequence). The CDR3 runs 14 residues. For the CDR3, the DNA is TGTGCCACCGGGCTAGCGGGAGTATCAAATGAGCAGTTCTTC. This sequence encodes CATGLAGVSNEQFF.

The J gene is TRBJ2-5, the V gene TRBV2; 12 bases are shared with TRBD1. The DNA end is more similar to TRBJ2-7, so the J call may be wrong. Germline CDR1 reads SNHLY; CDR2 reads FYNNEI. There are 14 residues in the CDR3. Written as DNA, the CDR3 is TGTGCCAGCAGTGGGGACAGGGGGCTCTACGAGCAGTACTTC. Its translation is CASSGDRGLYEQYF.

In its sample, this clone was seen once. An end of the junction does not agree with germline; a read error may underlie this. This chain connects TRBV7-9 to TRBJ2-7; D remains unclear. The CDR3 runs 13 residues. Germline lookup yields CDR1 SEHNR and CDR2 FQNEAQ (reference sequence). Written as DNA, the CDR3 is TGTGCCAGCAGTTTAGGACGTAGCTACGAGCAGTACTTC. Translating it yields CASSLGRSYEQYF.

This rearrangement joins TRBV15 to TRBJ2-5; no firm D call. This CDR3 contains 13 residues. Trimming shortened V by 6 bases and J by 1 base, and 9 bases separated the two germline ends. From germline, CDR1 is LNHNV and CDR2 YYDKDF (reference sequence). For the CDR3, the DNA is TGTGCCACCAGATCGACTTTCCAAGAGACCCAGTACTTC. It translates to CATRSTFQETQYF. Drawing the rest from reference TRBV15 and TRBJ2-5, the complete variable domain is DAMVIQNPRYQVTQFGKPVTLSCSQTLNHNVMYWYQQKSSQAPKLLFHYYDKDFNNEADTPDNFQSRRPNTSFCFLDIRSPGLGDTAMYLCATRSTFQETQYFGPGTRLLVL.

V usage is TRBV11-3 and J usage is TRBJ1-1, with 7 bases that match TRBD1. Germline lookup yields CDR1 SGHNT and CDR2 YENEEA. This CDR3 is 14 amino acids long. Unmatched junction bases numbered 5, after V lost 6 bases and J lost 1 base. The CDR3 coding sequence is TGTGCCAGCAGTCAGCAGGGGGAGAACACTGAAGCTTTCTTT. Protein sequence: CASSQQGENTEAFF.

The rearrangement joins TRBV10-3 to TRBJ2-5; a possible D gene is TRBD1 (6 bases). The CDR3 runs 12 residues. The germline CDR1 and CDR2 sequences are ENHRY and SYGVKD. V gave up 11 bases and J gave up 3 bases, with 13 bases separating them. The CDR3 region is CAARTEKETQYF. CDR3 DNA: TGTGCCGCGCGGACAGAAAAAGAGACCCAGTACTTC.

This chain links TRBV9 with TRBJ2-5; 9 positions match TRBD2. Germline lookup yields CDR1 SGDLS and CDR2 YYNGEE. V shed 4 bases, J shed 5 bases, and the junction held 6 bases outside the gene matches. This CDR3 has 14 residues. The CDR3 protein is CASSPSGIGETQYF. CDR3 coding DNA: TGTGCCAGCAGCCCTAGCGGGATTGGGGAGACCCAGTACTTC.

Here the CDR3 reads CASSETPGWVPYEQYF. The CDR3 nucleotides are TGTGCCAGCAGCGAAACACCTGGGTGGGTTCCGTACGAGCAGTACTTC. The chain employs TRBV28 and TRBJ2-7; D ambiguous. Germline CDR1 and CDR2: MDHEN and SYDVKM. The CDR3 is 16 amino acids. The V end lost 6 bases, the J end lost 4 bases, and 22 bases lay between the germline ends.

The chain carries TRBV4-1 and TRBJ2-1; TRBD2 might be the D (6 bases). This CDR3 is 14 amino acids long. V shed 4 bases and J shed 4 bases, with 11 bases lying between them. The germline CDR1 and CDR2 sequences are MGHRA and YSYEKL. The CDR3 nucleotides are TGCGCCAGCAGCCCGGGGACTCTATACAATGAGCAGTTCTTC. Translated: CASSPGTLYNEQFF.

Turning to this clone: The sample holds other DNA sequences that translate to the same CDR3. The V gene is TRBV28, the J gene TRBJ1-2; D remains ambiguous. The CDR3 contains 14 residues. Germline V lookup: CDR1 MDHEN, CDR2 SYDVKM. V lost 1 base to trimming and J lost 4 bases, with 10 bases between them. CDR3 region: CASSLSVGSYGYTF. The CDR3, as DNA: TGTGCCAGCAGTTTATCGGTGGGGTCCTATGGCTACACCTTC.

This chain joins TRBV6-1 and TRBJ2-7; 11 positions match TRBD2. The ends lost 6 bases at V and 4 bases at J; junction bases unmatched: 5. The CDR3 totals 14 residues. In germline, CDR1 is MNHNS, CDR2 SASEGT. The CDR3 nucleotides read TGTGCCAGCAGGGGGGGACTAGCGGTTTACGAGCAGTACTTC. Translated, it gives CASRGGLAVYEQYF.

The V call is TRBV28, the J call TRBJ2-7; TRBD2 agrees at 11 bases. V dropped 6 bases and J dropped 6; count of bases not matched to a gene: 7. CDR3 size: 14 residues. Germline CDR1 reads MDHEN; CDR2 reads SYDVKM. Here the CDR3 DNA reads TGTGCCAGCAGGGAGCTAGCGGGAGGTCTCGAGCAGTACTTC. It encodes CASRELAGGLEQYF.

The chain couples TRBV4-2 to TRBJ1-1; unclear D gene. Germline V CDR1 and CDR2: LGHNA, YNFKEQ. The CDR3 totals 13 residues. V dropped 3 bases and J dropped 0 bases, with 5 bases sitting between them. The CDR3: CASSQPMNTEAFF. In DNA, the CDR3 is TGTGCCAGCAGCCAGCCGATGAACACTGAAGCTTTCTTT.

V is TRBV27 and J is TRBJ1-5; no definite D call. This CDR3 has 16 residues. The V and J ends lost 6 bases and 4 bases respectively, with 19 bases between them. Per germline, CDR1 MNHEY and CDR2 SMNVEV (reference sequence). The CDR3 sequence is CASSLMAGNPNQPQHF. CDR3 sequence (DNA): TGTGCCAGCAGCCTAATGGCGGGAAACCCGAATCAGCCCCAGCATTTT.

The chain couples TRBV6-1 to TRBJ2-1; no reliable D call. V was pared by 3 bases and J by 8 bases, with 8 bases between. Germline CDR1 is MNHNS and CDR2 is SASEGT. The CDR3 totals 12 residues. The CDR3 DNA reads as TGTGCCAGCAGTGATACGTCATATGAGCAGTTCTTC. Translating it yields CASSDTSYEQFF.

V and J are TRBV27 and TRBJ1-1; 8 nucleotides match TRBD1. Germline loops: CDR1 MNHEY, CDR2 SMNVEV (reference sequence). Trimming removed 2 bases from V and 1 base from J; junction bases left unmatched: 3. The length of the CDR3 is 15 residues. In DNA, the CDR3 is TGTGCCAGCAGTTTACGGACAGGGACGAACACTGAAGCTTTCTTT. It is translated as CASSLRTGTNTEAFF.

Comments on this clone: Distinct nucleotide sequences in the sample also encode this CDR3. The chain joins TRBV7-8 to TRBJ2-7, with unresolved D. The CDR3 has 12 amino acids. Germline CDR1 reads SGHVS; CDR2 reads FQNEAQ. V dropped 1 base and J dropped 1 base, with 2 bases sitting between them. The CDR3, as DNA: TGTGCCAGCAGCTTAGGTTCCTACGAGCAGTACTTC. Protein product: CASSLGSYEQYF.

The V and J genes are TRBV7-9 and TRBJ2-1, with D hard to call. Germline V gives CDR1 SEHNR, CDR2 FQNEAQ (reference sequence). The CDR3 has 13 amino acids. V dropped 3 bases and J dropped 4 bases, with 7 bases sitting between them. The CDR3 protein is CASSFSRYNEQFF. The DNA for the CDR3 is TGTGCCAGCAGCTTCTCCAGATACAATGAGCAGTTCTTC.

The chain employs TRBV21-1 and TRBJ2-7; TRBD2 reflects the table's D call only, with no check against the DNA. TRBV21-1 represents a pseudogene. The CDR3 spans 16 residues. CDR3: CASSKPRSVSSYEQYF. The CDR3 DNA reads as TGTGCCAGCAGCAAACCTAGGTCCGTGAGCTCCTACGAGCAGTACTTC.

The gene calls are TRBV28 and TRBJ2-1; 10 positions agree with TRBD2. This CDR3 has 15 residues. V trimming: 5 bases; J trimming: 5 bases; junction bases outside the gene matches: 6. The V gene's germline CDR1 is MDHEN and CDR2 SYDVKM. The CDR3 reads CASSLLAGTNNEQFF. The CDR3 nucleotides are TGTGCCAGCAGTCTACTAGCGGGGACCAACAATGAGCAGTTCTTC.

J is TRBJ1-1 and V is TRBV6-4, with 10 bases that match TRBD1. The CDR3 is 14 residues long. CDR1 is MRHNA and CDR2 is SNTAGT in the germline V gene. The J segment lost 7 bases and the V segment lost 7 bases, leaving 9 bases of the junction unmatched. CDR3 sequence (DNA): TGTGCCAGCATCGAGGGACAGGGGTTTGATGAAGCTTTCTTT. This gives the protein CASIEGQGFDEAFF.